This T cell receptor beta chain was sequenced in a study of cytomegalovirus exposure and HLA in healthy donors. Overall study context: Previous work identified 95 million to 120 million unique TCR beta sequences from 200 million or so T cells.

The primer mix had 60 Vbeta and 13 Jbeta primers. As processed by the authors: Later reanalysis found 60 million to 90 million unique TCR beta chains, roughly 9.9 million of them shared. Clones were sequenced by immunoSEQ multiplex PCR, and TCRdb holds only the in-frame ones, with some missing. That table is the source of V, J and clone size, and D and trimming were worked out from the DNA. The top ten clones hold 1.6% of a sample with 170,000 or so clones, roughly four fifths of them seen once. Findings and limits, study-wide: Follow-up analysis seemed to connect common viral pathogens with several of the most significant clusters identified. The study designated 164 TCR beta chains cytomegalovirus-associated.

The V and J ends lost 1 base and 2 bases respectively, with 5 bases between them. Germline V gives CDR1 LGHNA, CDR2 YSLEER. The length of the CDR3 is 13 residues. On this clone itself: Its cognate antigen is unknown.

The chain links TRBV4-3 to TRBJ2-5, with D hard to call. The sequence came from a man in his fifties in good health and CMV-seronegative. The sequencing sample was made of PBMCs. The DNA of the CDR3 is TGCGCCAGCAGCCAAGGGCAACAAGAGACCCAGTACTTC. It codes for CASSQGQQETQYF.